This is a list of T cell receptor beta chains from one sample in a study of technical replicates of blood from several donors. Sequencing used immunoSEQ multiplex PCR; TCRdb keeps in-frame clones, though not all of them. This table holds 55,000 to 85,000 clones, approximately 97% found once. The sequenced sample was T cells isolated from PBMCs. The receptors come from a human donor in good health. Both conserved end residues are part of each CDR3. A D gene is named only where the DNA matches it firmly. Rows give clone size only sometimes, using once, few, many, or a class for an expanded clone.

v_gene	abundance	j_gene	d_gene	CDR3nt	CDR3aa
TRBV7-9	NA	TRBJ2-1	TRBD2	TGTGCCAGCAGCCCACCTGAGGCGGGAGCAGATTACAATGAGCAGTTCTTC	CASSPPEAGADYNEQFF
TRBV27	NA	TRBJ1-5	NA	TGTGCCAGCAGTTCTACTCGAAACCTATCTCCCCAGCATTTT	CASSSTRNLSPQHF
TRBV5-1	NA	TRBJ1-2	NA	TGCGCCAGCAGCTTGGACAGGGAATTGGATGGCTACACCTTC	CASSLDRELDGYTF
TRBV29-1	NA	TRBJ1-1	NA	TGCAGCGTGTACAGGAACACTGAAGCTTTCTTT	CSVYRNTEAFF
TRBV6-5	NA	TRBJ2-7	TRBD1	TGTGCCAGCACTCAATCCGGGACAGGGGTGTACGAGCAGTACTTC	CASTQSGTGVYEQYF
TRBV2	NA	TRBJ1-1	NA	TGTGCCAGCAGTGAAGAAAGTCCCAGGGTGAACACTGAAGCTTTCTTT	CASSEESPRVNTEAFF
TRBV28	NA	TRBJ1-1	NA	TGTGCCAGCAGTTCTCGACAGAAGAACACTGAAGCTTTCTTT	CASSSRQKNTEAFF
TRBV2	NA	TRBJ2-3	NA	TGTGCCAGCAGGGGGGCCCAGCCCCCAGATACGCAGTATTTT	CASRGAQPPDTQYF
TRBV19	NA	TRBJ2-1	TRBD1	TGTGCCAGTAGTATCTCCGGGACAGCCTACAATGAGCAGTTCTTC	CASSISGTAYNEQFF
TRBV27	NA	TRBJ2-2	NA	TGTGCCAGCAGTCCGAGAGAGGGGGACACCGGGGAGCTGTTTTTT	CASSPREGDTGELFF
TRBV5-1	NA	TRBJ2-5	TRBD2	TGCGCCAGCAGCTTGGCTAGCGGGGGTCCCGAGGGAGAGACCCAGTACTTC	CASSLASGGPEGETQYF
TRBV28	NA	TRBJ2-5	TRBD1	TGTGCCAGCAGTTCCGGGACAGCTAAAGAGACCCAGTACTTC	CASSSGTAKETQYF
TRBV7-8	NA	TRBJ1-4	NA	TGTGCCAGCTCCCTTCCTTCGGAGGGAAATGAAAAACTGTTTTTT	CASSLPSEGNEKLFF
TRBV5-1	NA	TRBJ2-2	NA	TGCGCCAGCAGCTCCGAGCCCACCGGGGAGCTGTTTTTT	CASSSEPTGELFF
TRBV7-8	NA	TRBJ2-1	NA	TGTGCCAGCAGCCCAATGATTAGTCGCTCCTACAATGAGCAGTTCTTC	CASSPMISRSYNEQFF
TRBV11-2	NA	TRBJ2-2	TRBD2	TGTGCCAGCAGCTCACCGGGACTAGTACACACCGGGGAGCTGTTTTTT	CASSSPGLVHTGELFF
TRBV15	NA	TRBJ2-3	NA	TGTGCCACCAGCAGAGAAGGTGACAGCCCCACAGATACGCAGTATTTT	CATSREGDSPTDTQYF
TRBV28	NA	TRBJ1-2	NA	TGTGCCAGCAGTCCCCCCAGGTATGGCTACACCTTC	CASSPPRYGYTF
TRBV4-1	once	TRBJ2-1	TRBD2	TGCGCCAGCAGCCAAGGGACTAGCTACAATGAGCAGTTCTTC	CASSQGTSYNEQFF
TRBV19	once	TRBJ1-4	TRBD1	TGTGCCAGTAGACAACAGGGGGCAAATGAAAAACTGTTTTTT	CASRQQGANEKLFF
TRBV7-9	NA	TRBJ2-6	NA	TGTGCCAGCAGACAGGACGGCTCTGGGGCCAACGTCCTGACTTTC	CASRQDGSGANVLTF
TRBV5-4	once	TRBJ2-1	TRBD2	TGTGCCAGCAGCCCCGGGACTAGCGGGAGGGGCGAGCAGTTCTTC	CASSPGTSGRGEQFF
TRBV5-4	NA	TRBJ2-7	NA	TGTGCCAGCAGCCAACAAAGGGGCCCCACCTACGAGCAGTACTTC	CASSQQRGPTYEQYF
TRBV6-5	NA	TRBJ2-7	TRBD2	TGTGCCAGCAGACCGCCGGGACTAGCGGGAGAGCAGTACTTC	CASRPPGLAGEQYF
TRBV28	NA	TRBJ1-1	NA	TGTGCCAGCAGTTTCAAGAACACTGAAGCTTTCTTT	CASSFKNTEAFF
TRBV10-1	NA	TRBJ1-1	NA	TGCGCCAGCAGTGAGAACAGACTGAACACTGAAGCTTTCTTT	CASSENRLNTEAFF
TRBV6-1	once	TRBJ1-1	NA	TGTGCCAGCAGTGGGGGGGGCCAGGGTCCGTCCACTGAAGCTTTCTTT	CASSGGGQGPSTEAFF
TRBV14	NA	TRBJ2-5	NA	TGTGCCAGCAGCCAAGGCCTTGCTTTAGTAGAGACCCAGTACTTC	CASSQGLALVETQYF
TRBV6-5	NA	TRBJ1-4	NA	TGTGCCAGCAGAGGGGTTGCAACTAATGAAAAACTGTTTTTT	CASRGVATNEKLFF
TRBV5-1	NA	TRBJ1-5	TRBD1	TGCGCCAGCGCTCGAGTCGACAGGGGGCATCAGCCCCAGCATTTT	CASARVDRGHQPQHF
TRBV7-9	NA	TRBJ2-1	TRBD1	TGTGCCAGCAGCCCCCCAAACAGGGGGCGCAAGAATGAGCAGTTCTTC	CASSPPNRGRKNEQFF
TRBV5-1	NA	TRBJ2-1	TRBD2	TGCGCCAGCAGCTCGGTAGCGGGAGTCGATGAGCAGTTCTTC	CASSSVAGVDEQFF
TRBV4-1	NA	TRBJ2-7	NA	TGCGCCAGCAGCCAAGGACTAGGATACGAGCAGTACTTC	CASSQGLGYEQYF
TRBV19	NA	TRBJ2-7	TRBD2	TGTGCCAGTAGTATAGCACCAGCGGGAGGGTACGAGCAGTACTTC	CASSIAPAGGYEQYF
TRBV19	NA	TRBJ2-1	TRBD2	TGTGCCAGTAGTATCACTAGCGGGAGCGGTCTTGAGCAGTTCTTC	CASSITSGSGLEQFF
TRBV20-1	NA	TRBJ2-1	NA	TGCAGTGCTAGAGATGGTCGGGGGCAGTTCTTC	CSARDGRGQFF
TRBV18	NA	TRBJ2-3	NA	TGTGCCAGCTCAGACCAGGGTGGAGAAGATACGCAGTATTTT	CASSDQGGEDTQYF
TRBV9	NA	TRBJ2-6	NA	TGTGCCAGCAGCTTAAGGGGCTCTGGGGCCAACGTCCTGACTTTC	CASSLRGSGANVLTF
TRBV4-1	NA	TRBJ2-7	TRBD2	TGCGCCAGCGGGAGGACTAGCGACTCCTACGAGCAGTACTTC	CASGRTSDSYEQYF
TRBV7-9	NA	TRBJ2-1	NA	TGTGCCAGCAGCTTAGGACTATACAATGAGCAGTTCTTC	CASSLGLYNEQFF
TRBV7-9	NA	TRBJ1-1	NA	TGTGCCAGCAGCTCTGTTACAGAAGCTTTCTTT	CASSSVTEAFF